Presented here are 19 T cell receptor beta chains from one specimen sequenced in a study of T cells after yellow fever vaccination. TCRdb passed the 5' RACE reads through MiXCR, listing each CDR3 protein once. The sample contains about 340,000 distinct CDR3 sequences, roughly an eighth of which appear only once. This sample comprised CD4+ T cells sorted from PBMCs, obtained 15 days after the yellow fever booster vaccination. The receptors were sampled from a young man who received the YFV17D yellow fever vaccine.

This clonotype has a handful of counts. The V and J genes are TRBV7-3 and TRBJ2-7; 10 bases line up with TRBD1. Germline values: CDR1 SGHTA, CDR2 FQGTGA. The V and J ends lost 5 bases and 7 bases, in that order; junction bases with no gene match: 5. The CDR3 has 13 residues. CDR3 nucleotides: TGTGCCAGCAGCCGAGGGACAGGGGAAGAGCAGTACGTC. Amino acids: CASSRGTGEEQYV.

This clonotype was seen at least ten times. This chain connects TRBV20-1 to TRBJ2-5, with D possibly TRBD1 on 6 matching bases. The V end lost 3 bases, the J end lost 5 bases, and 16 bases lay between the germline ends. Germline lookup yields CDR1 DFQATT and CDR2 SNEGSKA (reference sequence). CDR3 length: 14 residues. The CDR3 DNA reads as TGCAGTGCTAGCCCCCAGGGTAGGGGGGAGACCCAGTACTTC. Translating gives CSASPQGRGETQYF.

Note on this clonotype: A read error may account for a junction end that differs from germline. This sequence joins TRBV12-3 or TRBV12-4 and TRBJ1-1; no firm D call. The CDR3 runs to 14 residues. The CDR3 region is CASNGVLTNTEALF. CDR3 coding DNA: TGTGCCAGCAACGGGGTTTTAACGAACACTGAAGCTCTCTTT.

The chain recombines TRBV7-2 with TRBJ2-7; 8 positions agree with TRBD1. J was trimmed by 5 bases and V by 5 bases; bases with no gene match: 8. Germline V lookup: CDR1 SGHTA, CDR2 FQGNSA. The CDR3 is 14 amino acids. The CDR3 sequence: CASSVDRVTHEQYF. The CDR3 DNA sequence: TGTGCCAGCAGCGTGGACAGGGTGACGCACGAGCAGTACTTC.

This clonotype was observed a few times. The chain links TRBV12-3 or TRBV12-4 to TRBJ2-3; no firm D call. The CDR3 has 15 amino acids. V lost 3 bases and J lost 1, with 11 bases in between. CDR3 amino acids: CASSLTWVRTDTQYF. The CDR3 nucleotides are TGTGCCAGCAGTTTGACCTGGGTCCGCACAGATACGCAGTATTTT.

This clonotype occurred a few times. The V call is TRBV5-1, the J call TRBJ1-2; 7 bases agree with TRBD1. Germline V gives CDR1 SGHRS, CDR2 YFSETQ. V lost 1 base to trimming and J lost 7 bases; unmatched junction nucleotides: 7. The CDR3 extends over 14 amino acids. The DNA of the CDR3 is TGCGCCAGCAGCTTGTCGGACAGGTCTTCTGGCTACACCTTC. Encoded protein: CASSLSDRSSGYTF.

This clonotype has at least ten counts. V usage is TRBV12-3 or TRBV12-4 and J usage is TRBJ1-5; unclear D gene. CDR3 length: 14 amino acids. Trimming took off 7 bases at V and 0 bases at J, with 10 bases between the two ends. As DNA, the CDR3 is TGTGCCAGCACCAACATCAATAGCAATCAGCCCCAGCATTTT. Translated: CASTNINSNQPQHF.

This clonotype was observed a few times. The chain carries TRBV6-6 and TRBJ2-1; no clear D. CDR3 length: 13 residues. The V end lost 10 bases, the J end lost 7 bases, and 17 bases lay between the germline ends. CDR1 is MNHNY and CDR2 is SVGAGI in the germline V gene (reference sequence). Here the CDR3 DNA reads TGTGCCACCCTAGTGGCAGGAGCTAATGAGCAGTTCTTC. It translates to CATLVAGANEQFF.

This clonotype was observed a few times. This chain connects TRBV14 to TRBJ1-4; D possibly corresponds to TRBD1 (5 bases). From germline, CDR1 is SGHDN and CDR2 FVKESK. V shed 4 bases and J shed 7 bases, with 16 bases lying between them. This CDR3 has 15 amino acids. For the CDR3, the DNA is TGTGCCAGCAGCCTCGGGACCTCAATGGCTGAAAAACTGTTTTTT. It translates to CASSLGTSMAEKLFF.

This chain joins TRBV19 and TRBJ2-2; D not certain. The CDR3 length is 15 residues. From germline, CDR1 is LNHDA and CDR2 SQIVND (reference sequence). V lost 3 bases and J 1 base, leaving 9 bases between the germline ends. CDR3 protein: CASSIPLGNTGELFF. CDR3 nucleotides: TGTGCCAGTAGTATTCCCTTGGGGAACACCGGGGAGCTGTTTTTT.

Only a few counts were recorded for this clonotype. CDR3 in DNA: TGCGCCAGCAGTGAGTGGACACCCACTAGCACAGATACGCAGTATTTT. This translates into CASSEWTPTSTDTQYF. The chain links TRBV10-1 to TRBJ2-3; the D gene is possibly TRBD1 (5 bases). The V gene's germline CDR1 is WNHNN and CDR2 SYGVQD (reference sequence). The CDR3 is 16 amino acids. V lost 1 base, J lost 0 bases, and 11 bases lay in between.

This clonotype was found many times. The J gene is TRBJ2-7, the V gene TRBV5-1; D unclear. The V gene lost 0 bases and the J gene lost 5 bases, with 6 bases spanning the gap. This CDR3 has 12 amino acids. Germline V lookup: CDR1 SGHRS, CDR2 YFSETQ. The CDR3 spells CASSLVGDEQYF. DNA for the CDR3: TGCGCCAGCAGCTTGGTTGGGGACGAGCAGTACTTC.

The genes are TRBV12-3 or TRBV12-4 and TRBJ2-2, with TRBD1 as a possible D gene (6 bases). V lost 4 bases and J 7 bases, leaving 16 bases between the germline ends. The CDR3 length is 15 residues. In nucleotides, the CDR3 is TGTGCCAGCAGTTACCAGACAGGCACCGGCGGGGAGCTGTTTTTT. This sequence encodes CASSYQTGTGGELFF.

This clonotype was counted at least ten times. The chain carries TRBV5-4 and TRBJ1-3; perhaps TRBD1 as D (6 bases). The V end was cut by 4 bases, the J end by 4 bases, with 12 bases between. The CDR3 length is 14 residues. CDR1 and CDR2 from the germline V gene are SGHNT and YYREEE (reference sequence). CDR3 sequence reads: CASSRGTLGNTIYF. In DNA form, the CDR3 reads TGTGCCAGCAGCCGCGGGACATTAGGAAACACCATATATTTT. Variable domain in full (rest from reference TRBV5-4 and TRBJ1-3): ETGVTQSPTHLIKTRGQQVTLRCSSQSGHNTVSWYQQALGQGPQFIFQYYREEENGRGNFPPRFSGLQFPNYSSELNVNALELDDSALYLCASSRGTLGNTIYFGEGSWLTVV.

This chain joins TRBV6-6 and TRBJ2-3; 7 bases match TRBD2. Trimming took 2 bases from V and 5 from J; bases not matched to a gene: 10. The V gene's germline CDR1 is MNHNY and CDR2 SVGAGI (reference sequence). The CDR3 is made up of 16 amino acids. CDR3 nucleotides: TGTGCCAGCAGTTACGGCAAGCGGGGTCGGGGAGATACGCAGTATTTT. Translating gives CASSYGKRGRGDTQYF.

V usage is TRBV7-9 and J usage is TRBJ1-1; D possibly corresponds to TRBD1 (5 bases). V shed 7 bases and J shed 2 bases, with 26 bases lying between them. This CDR3 spans 18 amino acids. From germline, CDR1 is SEHNR and CDR2 FQNEAQ (reference sequence). The CDR3 DNA is TGTGCCAGCACCACTAGCATGGGTCGGGGCGGGTTTAACACTGAAGCTTTCTTT. Translation: CASTTSMGRGGFNTEAFF.

The genes are TRBV5-1 and TRBJ2-3, with 8 bases matching TRBD2. V trimming: 9 bases; J trimming: 2 bases; junction bases outside the gene matches: 11. The germline V gene encodes CDR1 SGHRS and CDR2 YFSETQ. CDR3 length: 15 residues. Here the CDR3 DNA reads TGCGCCACCTCCCTCCGGGAGGGATCCACAGATACGCAGTATTTT. This encodes CATSLREGSTDTQYF.

This clonotype was observed a handful of times. V usage is TRBV7-2 and J usage is TRBJ2-1; 13 bases match TRBD2. V lost 3 bases and J lost 11; bases outside the gene matches: 10. This CDR3 comprises 16 residues. Germline CDR1 reads SGHTA; CDR2 reads FQGNSA. CDR3 amino acids: CASSFGQTSGGFKQFF. The CDR3 region has the DNA TGTGCCAGCAGCTTCGGGCAGACTAGCGGGGGGTTTAAGCAGTTCTTC.

This clonotype occurred a few times. The genes are TRBV21-1 and TRBJ1-6; the tabulated D call, TRBD1, remains unverified against the DNA. TRBV21-1 corresponds to a pseudogene. The CDR3 loop spans 18 amino acids. CDR3 protein: CASSKAGYRGAKPSPLHF. The CDR3 region has the DNA TGTGCCAGCAGCAAAGCGGGTTACAGGGGGGCAAAACCCTCACCCCTCCACTTT.